This T cell receptor beta chain was captured in a study of blood T cell repertoires in COVID-19. In the study overall: Acute and convalescent COVID-19 specimens originated in the United States, Italy and Spain.

The assay was immunoSEQ multiplex PCR, and TCRdb's table has in-frame clones only and misses some. In the table there are over 85,000 clones, 75% to 95% of which are singletons. This sequence was found in a man between 18 and 29 years old with acute or convalescent COVID-19. Sequencing was performed on peripheral blood.

In DNA form, the CDR3 reads TGTGCCAGCAGACCGGGAGGGCCCTATTACGAGCAGTACTTC. It is translated as CASRPGGPYYEQYF. The chain has TRBV27 and TRBJ2-7; 8 bases align to TRBD2. J gave up 4 bases and V 6 bases, and 8 bases lay outside the gene matches. The germline CDR1 and CDR2 sequences are MNHEY and SMNVEV (reference sequence). The CDR3 length is 14 residues.